This T cell receptor (beta chain) comes out of a study of chemoradiotherapy in HPV16-positive cancers. Whole-study context: Candidate HPV-specific clones and shared TCR motifs came from a couple of HPV16-positive patients.

TCRdb's copy holds only in-frame clones and misses some; the assay was immunoSEQ multiplex PCR. The table records around 9,700 clones, roughly 70% of them present only once. The count of this clone is one. Over chemoradiotherapy, repertoires were sampled more than once. The sequence came from a human donor with HPV-associated anogenital cancer. Sample collection occurred from a patient who underwent chemoradiotherapy.

DNA of the CDR3: TGTGCCAGCAGCTTAGGCGGAGGAGTTCAAGAGACCCAGTACTTC. It translates to CASSLGGGVQETQYF. The chain is built from TRBV11-1 and TRBJ2-5, with D perhaps matching TRBD2 (5 bases). Germline CDR1 reads SGHAT; CDR2 reads FQDESV (reference sequence). V was shortened by 1 base and J by 2 bases, with 11 bases between the two germline ends. The CDR3 spans 15 residues.